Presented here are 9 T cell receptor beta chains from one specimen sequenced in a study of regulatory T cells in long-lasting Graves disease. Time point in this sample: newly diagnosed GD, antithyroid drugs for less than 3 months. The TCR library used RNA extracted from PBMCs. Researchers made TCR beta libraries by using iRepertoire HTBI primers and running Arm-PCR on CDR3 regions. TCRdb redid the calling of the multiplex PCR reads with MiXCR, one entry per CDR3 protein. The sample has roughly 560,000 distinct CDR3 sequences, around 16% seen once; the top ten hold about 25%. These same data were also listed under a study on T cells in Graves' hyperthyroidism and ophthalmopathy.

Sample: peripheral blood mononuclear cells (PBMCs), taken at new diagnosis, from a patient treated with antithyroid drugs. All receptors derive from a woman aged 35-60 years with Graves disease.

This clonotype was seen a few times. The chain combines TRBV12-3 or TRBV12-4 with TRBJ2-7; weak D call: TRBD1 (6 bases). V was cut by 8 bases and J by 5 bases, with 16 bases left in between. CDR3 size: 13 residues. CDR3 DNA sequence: TGTGCCAGCCGGGGCCAGGGGCTTCACGAGCAGTACTTC. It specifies CASRGQGLHEQYF.

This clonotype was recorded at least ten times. The CDR3 here is CASKGQGNQPQHF. CDR3 DNA: TGTGCCAGCAAAGGACAGGGCAATCAGCCCCAGCATTTT. The V and J genes are TRBV6-1 and TRBJ1-5; the match to TRBD1 covers 7 bases. The CDR3 consists of 13 residues. J lost 2 bases, V lost 7 bases, and 2 bases had no gene match. The germline V gene encodes CDR1 MNHNS and CDR2 SASEGT.

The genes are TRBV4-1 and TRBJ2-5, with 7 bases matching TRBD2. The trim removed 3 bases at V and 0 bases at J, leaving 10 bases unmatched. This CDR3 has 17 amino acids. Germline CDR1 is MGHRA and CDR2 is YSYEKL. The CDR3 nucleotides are TGCGCCAGCAGCCATGTAGGGGCGGGGGAATACCAAGAGACCCAGTACTTC. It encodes CASSHVGAGEYQETQYF.

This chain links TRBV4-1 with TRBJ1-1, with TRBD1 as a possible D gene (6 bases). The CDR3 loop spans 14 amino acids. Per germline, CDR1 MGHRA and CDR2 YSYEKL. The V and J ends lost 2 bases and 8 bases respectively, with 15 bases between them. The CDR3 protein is CASSQPTTGMEAFF. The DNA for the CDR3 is TGCGCCAGCAGCCAACCTACTACAGGGATGGAAGCTTTCTTT.

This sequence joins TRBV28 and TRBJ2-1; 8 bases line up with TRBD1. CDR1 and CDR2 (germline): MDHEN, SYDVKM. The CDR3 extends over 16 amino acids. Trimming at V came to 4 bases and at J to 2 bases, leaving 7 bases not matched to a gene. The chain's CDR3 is CASSYIPGGAYNEQFF. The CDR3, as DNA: TGTGCCAGCAGTTATATCCCAGGGGGCGCCTACAATGAGCAGTTCTTC.

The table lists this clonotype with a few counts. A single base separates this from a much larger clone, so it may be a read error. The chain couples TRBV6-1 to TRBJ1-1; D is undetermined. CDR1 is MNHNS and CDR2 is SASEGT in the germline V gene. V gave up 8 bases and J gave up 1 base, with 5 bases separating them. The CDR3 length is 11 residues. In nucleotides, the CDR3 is TGTGCCAGCGGCTCGAACACTGAAGCTTTCTTT. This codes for CASGSNTEAFF.

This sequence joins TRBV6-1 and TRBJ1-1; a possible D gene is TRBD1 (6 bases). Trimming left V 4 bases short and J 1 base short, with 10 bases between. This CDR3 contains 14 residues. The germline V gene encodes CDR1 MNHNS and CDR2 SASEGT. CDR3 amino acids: CASSVGHRNTEAFF. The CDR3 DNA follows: TGTGCCAGCAGTGTGGGACATCGGAACACTGAAGCTTTCTTT.

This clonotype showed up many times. CDR3 sequence (DNA): TGTGCCAGCAGCACGCCCGCCCCCCGACAGAAAATCACCTCTGGAAACACCATATATTTT. Encoded protein: CASSTPAPRQKITSGNTIYF. The gene calls are TRBV7-3 and TRBJ1-3; maybe TRBD1 (5 bases). Germline V CDR1 and CDR2: SGHTA, FQGTGA. V dropped 5 bases and J dropped 0 bases, with 26 bases sitting between them. The CDR3 contains 20 residues. The entire variable domain, with the rest obtained from reference TRBV7-3 and TRBJ1-3, is as follows: GAGVSQTPSNKVTEKGKYVELRCDPISGHTALYWYRQSLGQGPEFLIYFQGTGAADDSGLPNDRFFAVRPEGSVSTLKIQRTERGDSAVYLCASSTPAPRQKITSGNTIYFGEGSWLTVV.

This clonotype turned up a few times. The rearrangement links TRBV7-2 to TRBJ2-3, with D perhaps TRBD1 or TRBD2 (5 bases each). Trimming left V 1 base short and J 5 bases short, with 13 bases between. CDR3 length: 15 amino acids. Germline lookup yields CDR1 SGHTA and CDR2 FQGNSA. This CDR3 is CASSLDGPRGDTQYF. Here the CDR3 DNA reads TGTGCCAGCAGCTTAGACGGACCGAGGGGAGATACGCAGTATTTT.